This TCR beta chain was obtained from a study of blood T cell repertoires in COVID-19. Study-wide background: The cDNA or gDNA used as material had been derived from T cells, B-cell-depleted T cells, or PBMCs.

TCRdb's table, derived via immunoSEQ multiplex PCR, lists solely in-frame clones and lacks some. In the table there are a few hundred thousand clones, around 92% of which are singletons. Germline V CDR1 and CDR2: MNHEY, SVGAGI. The CDR3 consists of 12 residues. Residents of 24 US areas, aged about 18 to 89 years, made up the participants. Which cohort a participant joined came from the clinical history participants gave. Cohort 3 donors were reported recovered after two negative PCRs, clearance, or symptom resolution. Sequencing was carried out using PBMCs or T cells enriched from blood (not recorded which). The V call is TRBV6-5, the J call TRBJ2-7; 9 bases are shared with TRBD2. The TCR originated in a woman aged 55-70 years who had recovered from COVID-19. The CDR3 nucleotides are TGTGCATTAGCGGGGGTTCCCTACGAGCAGTACTTC. This translates into CALAGVPYEQYF.